This TCR beta chain comes out of a study of CD8 T cells in Susac syndrome. Peripheral blood CD8+ and CD4+ T cells were profiled by TCR beta sequencing. Controls comprised healthy donors matched for age and sex. Bulk CD8+ and CD4+ cells came from magnetic negative isolation; CD8+ TEMRA by FACS. The RNA input was roughly 0.45 to 1 ug, and it was reverse transcribed with random hexamers. Multiplex PCR with immunoSEQ amplified the TCR beta CDR3 across 54 Vbeta and 13 Jbeta. TCRdb itself ran the immunoSEQ multiplex PCR reads through MiXCR, one entry per CDR3 protein. The sample has 100,000 to 150,000 distinct CDR3 sequences, more than 90% seen once; the top ten hold over 0.07%. Trimming took 6 bases from V and 6 from J; bases not matched to a gene: 13. The CDR3 consists of 16 residues.

The TCR sequence derives from a human donor in good health. The sample taken for sequencing was CD4+ T cells from PBMCs. J is TRBJ2-3 and V is TRBV12-3 or TRBV12-4; 9 nucleotides match TRBD2. CDR3 residues: CASRPLAGEQADTQYF. DNA of the CDR3: TGTGCCAGCAGGCCGTTAGCGGGAGAGCAGGCGGATACGCAGTATTTT.